The 10 T cell receptor beta chains in this list originate from one sample, sequenced in a study of Tregs in tolerant kidney transplant recipients. Only in-frame clones appear in the TCRdb table, and some are missing; sequencing was by immunoSEQ multiplex PCR. The sample holds 90,000 or so clones, around 90% seen once. The sequenced material came from CD8+ T cells from blood. The receptors stem from a human donor in good health.

This sequence joins TRBV6-1 and TRBJ2-7; 8 bases are shared with TRBD2. This CDR3 comprises 14 residues. Germline CDR1 MNHNS, CDR2 SASEGT. V lost 5 bases, J lost 2 bases, and 5 bases stayed unmatched. CDR3 coding DNA: TGTGCCAGCAGTCAAGGACTAGCAACCTACGAGCAGTACTTC. It codes for CASSQGLATYEQYF.

This clone has more than one count but fewer than ten. V is TRBV4-2 and J is TRBJ1-6; tentative D call: TRBD1 (5 bases). CDR3 size: 15 residues. Trimming left V 0 bases short and J 9 bases short, with 12 bases between. The V gene's germline CDR1 is LGHNA and CDR2 YNFKEQ. The CDR3 loop is CASSQERGASSPLHF. The DNA of the CDR3 is TGTGCCAGCAGCCAAGAACGAGGGGCTTCTTCACCCCTCCACTTT.

This clone was recorded only once. This rearrangement joins TRBV7-8 to TRBJ2-5, with TRBD2 matching over 13 bases. V shed 4 bases and J 2 bases; nucleotides not matched to a gene: 4. The CDR3 runs to 16 residues. Per germline, CDR1 SGHVS and CDR2 FQNEAQ. CDR3 region: CASSSPGLAGQETQYF. The CDR3 DNA follows: TGTGCCAGCAGCTCACCGGGACTAGCGGGGCAAGAGACCCAGTACTTC. Using reference TRBV7-8 and TRBJ2-5 for the parts outside the CDR3, the full variable domain is GAGVSQSPRYKVAKRGQDVALRCDPISGHVSLFWYQQALGQGPEFLTYFQNEAQLDKSGLPSDRFFAERPEGSVSTLKIQRTQQEDSAVYLCASSSPGLAGQETQYFGPGTRLLVL.

The chain employs TRBV5-4 and TRBJ2-1; a weak D match, TRBD1 (6 bases). CDR1 is SGHNT, CDR2 YYREEE, per germline (reference sequence). V lost 0 bases to trimming and J lost 9 bases, with 22 bases between them. CDR3 size: 17 residues. The CDR3 protein is CASSLARWGPGASEQFF. The CDR3 DNA reads TGTGCCAGCAGCTTGGCCCGGTGGGGCCCAGGGGCGAGTGAGCAGTTCTTC.

This clone was seen a single time. The V call is TRBV5-8, the J call TRBJ2-7; TRBD1 might be the D (6 bases). The CDR3 sequence is 16 residues long. CDR1 and CDR2 (germline): SGHTS, YDEGEE. Trimming removed 4 bases from V and 0 bases from J, with 17 bases in between. The DNA for the CDR3 is TGTGCCAGCAGCGCCCCCCCAGGGGCCAGCTCCTACGAGCAGTACTTC. Its protein is CASSAPPGASSYEQYF.

This chain connects TRBV7-8 to TRBJ2-2; perhaps TRBD1 as D (6 bases). Trimming shortened V by 7 bases and J by 6 bases, and 12 bases separated the two germline ends. The CDR3 contains 13 residues. Germline values: CDR1 SGHVS, CDR2 FQNEAQ. CDR3 nucleotides: TGTGCCAGCAAAAACAGGGCCGCCGGGGAGCTGTTTTTT. Protein sequence: CASKNRAAGELFF.

The chain recombines TRBV2 with TRBJ2-5, with D perhaps TRBD1 or TRBD2 (5 bases each). From germline, CDR1 is SNHLY and CDR2 FYNNEI. This CDR3 contains 16 residues. V shed 3 bases and J shed 9 bases, with 23 bases lying between them. The CDR3 DNA sequence: TGTGCCAGCAGTGATAGCCGTCCGGGACCCGCTAGGGCCCAGTACTTC. It yields the protein CASSDSRPGPARAQYF.

V gene TRBV7-9 combines with J gene TRBJ1-2; D remains ambiguous. The V end lost 5 bases, the J end lost 8 bases, and 12 bases lay between the germline ends. This CDR3 is 12 amino acids long. Germline V gene data show CDR1 as SEHNR and CDR2 as FQNEAQ (reference sequence). CDR3 DNA sequence: TGTGCCAGCAGCCAAGACTATGAGGGCTACACCTTC. Its translation is CASSQDYEGYTF.

The V call is TRBV6-5, the J call TRBJ2-3; 7 positions agree with TRBD2. V dropped 4 bases and J dropped 3; count of bases not matched to a gene: 7. Germline CDR1 MNHEY, CDR2 SVGAGI. The CDR3 is made up of 15 amino acids. CDR3 in DNA: TGTGCCAGCAGTTCACCAGCGGGGTGGACAGATACGCAGTATTTT. Translation: CASSSPAGWTDTQYF.

This chain links TRBV5-1 with TRBJ2-7; possibly TRBD1 or TRBD2 for D (6 bases each). Germline CDR1 is SGHRS and CDR2 is YFSETQ. The CDR3 has 18 amino acids. Trimming stripped 5 bases from V and 3 bases from J, with 27 bases between. The CDR3 region has the DNA TGCGCCAGCAGTCCGGACAGTATCCGCTTTGGGGGGTACTACGAGCAGTACTTC. Its translation: CASSPDSIRFGGYYEQYF.